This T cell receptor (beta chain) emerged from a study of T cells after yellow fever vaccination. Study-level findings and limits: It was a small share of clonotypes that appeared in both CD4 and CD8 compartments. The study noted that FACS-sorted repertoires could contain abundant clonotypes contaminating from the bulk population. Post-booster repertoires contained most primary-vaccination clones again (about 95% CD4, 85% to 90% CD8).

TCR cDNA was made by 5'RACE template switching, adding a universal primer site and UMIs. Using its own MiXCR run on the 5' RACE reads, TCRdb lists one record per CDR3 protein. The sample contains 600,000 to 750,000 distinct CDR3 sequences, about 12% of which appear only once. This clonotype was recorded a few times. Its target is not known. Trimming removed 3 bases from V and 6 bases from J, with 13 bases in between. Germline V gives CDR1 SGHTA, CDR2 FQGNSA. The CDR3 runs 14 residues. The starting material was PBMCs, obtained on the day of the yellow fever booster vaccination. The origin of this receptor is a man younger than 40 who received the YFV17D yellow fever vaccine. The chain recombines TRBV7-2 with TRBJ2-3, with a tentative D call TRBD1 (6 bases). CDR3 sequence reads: CASSFPSRGDTQYF. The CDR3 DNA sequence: TGTGCCAGCAGCTTCCCCTCGAGGGGGGATACGCAGTATTTT.